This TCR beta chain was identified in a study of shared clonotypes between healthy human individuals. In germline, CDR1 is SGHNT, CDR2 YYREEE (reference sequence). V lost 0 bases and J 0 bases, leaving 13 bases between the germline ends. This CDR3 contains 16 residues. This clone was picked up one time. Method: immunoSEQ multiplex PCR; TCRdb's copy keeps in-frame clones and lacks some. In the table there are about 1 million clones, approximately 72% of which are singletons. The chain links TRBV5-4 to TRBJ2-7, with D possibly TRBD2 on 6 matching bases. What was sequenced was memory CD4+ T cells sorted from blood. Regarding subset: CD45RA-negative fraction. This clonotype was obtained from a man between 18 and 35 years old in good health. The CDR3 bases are TGTGCCAGCAGCTTGGACCGGGAGACCGTCTCCTACGAGCAGTACTTC. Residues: CASSLDRETVSYEQYF. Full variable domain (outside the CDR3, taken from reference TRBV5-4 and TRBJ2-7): ETGVTQSPTHLIKTRGQQVTLRCSSQSGHNTVSWYQQALGQGPQFIFQYYREEENGRGNFPPRFSGLQFPNYSSELNVNALELDDSALYLCASSLDRETVSYEQYFGPGTRLTVT.